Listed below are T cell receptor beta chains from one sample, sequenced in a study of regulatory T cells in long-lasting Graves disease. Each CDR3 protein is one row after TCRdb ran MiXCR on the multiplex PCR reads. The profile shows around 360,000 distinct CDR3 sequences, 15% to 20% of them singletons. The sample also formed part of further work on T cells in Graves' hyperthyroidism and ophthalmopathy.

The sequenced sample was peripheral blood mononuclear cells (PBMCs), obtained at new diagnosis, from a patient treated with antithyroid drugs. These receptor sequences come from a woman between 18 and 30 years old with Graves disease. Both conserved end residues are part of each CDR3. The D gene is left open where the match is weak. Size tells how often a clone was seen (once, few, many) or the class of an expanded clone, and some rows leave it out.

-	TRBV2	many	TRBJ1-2	CASSGTAFYGYTF	TGTGCCAGCAGCGGTACAGCCTTCTATGGCTACACCTTC
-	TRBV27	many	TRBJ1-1	CASSSGFEAFF	TGTGCCAGCAGTTCTGGGTTTGAAGCTTTCTTT
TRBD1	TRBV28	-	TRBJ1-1	CASSSTDRDTEAFF	TGTGCCAGCAGCTCAACGGACAGGGACACTGAAGCTTTCTTT
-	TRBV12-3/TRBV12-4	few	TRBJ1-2	CASSLYDSYTF	TGTGCCAGCAGTTTATACGACAGCTACACCTTC
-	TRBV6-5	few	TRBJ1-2	CASSLPGGVYGYTF	TGTGCCAGCAGTTTGCCCGGAGGGGTCTATGGCTACACCTTC
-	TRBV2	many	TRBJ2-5	CAQGGQETQYF	TGTGCCCAAGGGGGCCAAGAGACCCAGTACTTC
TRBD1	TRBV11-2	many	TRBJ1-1	CASSLVRDRGTEAFF	TGTGCCAGCAGCTTGGTCCGGGACAGGGGAACTGAAGCTTTCTTT
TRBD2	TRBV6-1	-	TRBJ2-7	CASSEGRGGYEQYF	TGTGCCAGCAGTGAAGGGCGGGGGGGATACGAGCAGTACTTC
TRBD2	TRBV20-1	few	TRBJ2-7	CSAFPGLATSEQYF	TGCAGTGCTTTTCCGGGACTAGCGACGAGTGAGCAGTACTTC
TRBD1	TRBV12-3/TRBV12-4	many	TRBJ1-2	CASRFTGVGGYTF	TGTGCCAGCAGATTTACAGGGGTGGGTGGCTACACCTTC